One and the same sample provided the 16 T cell receptor beta chains below, sequenced in a study of vaccination and CD4 T cells after COVID-19. The treatment denotes: approximately nine-day PBMC culture with coronavirus spike peptide pools or control peptides (ViraFEST assay). Their antigen targets remain unknown. An Oncomine TCR Beta short-read assay was used to sequence the DNA from cultured CD4+ T cells. TCRdb reprocessed the PCR reads with MiXCR, giving one entry per CDR3 protein. This table has 15,000 or so distinct CDR3 sequences, roughly 36% appearing once. The sequenced sample was cultured CD4+ T cells from blood. The source is a human donor with COVID-19.

The chain couples TRBV5-1 to TRBJ2-5, with D maybe TRBD2 (5 bases). The V gene's germline CDR1 is SGHRS and CDR2 YFSETQ. V was clipped by 5 bases and J by 1 base, with 15 bases between them. The CDR3 extends over 15 amino acids. CDR3 bases: TGCGCCAGCAGGTCCCGTAGTAGCGTCCAAGAGACCCAGTACTTC. Its translation is CASRSRSSVQETQYF.

This chain's CDR3 is CSAHGQGISEQYF. The CDR3, as DNA: TGCAGTGCCCACGGACAGGGAATAAGCGAGCAGTACTTC. The V call is TRBV20-1, the J call TRBJ2-7, with 8 bases matching TRBD1. V shed 6 bases, J shed 6 bases, and the junction held 10 bases outside the gene matches. The CDR3 has 13 amino acids. Germline CDR1 reads DFQATT; CDR2 reads SNEGSKA (reference sequence).

This clonotype has only a few counts. The chain links TRBV19 to TRBJ1-2; D is ambiguous. Per germline, CDR1 LNHDA and CDR2 SQIVND (reference sequence). The CDR3 covers 15 residues. The ends were cut back, 0 bases at V and 4 bases at J, with 12 bases in the middle. For the CDR3, the DNA is TGTGCCAGTAGTATAGATCTCTGGCAGGTCTATGGCTACACCTTC. Translated: CASSIDLWQVYGYTF.

The rearrangement uses TRBV6-1 and TRBJ1-2; perhaps TRBD1 as D (6 bases). Deletions cut 7 bases from V and 0 bases from J, with 12 bases between. CDR1 MNHNS and CDR2 SASEGT come from the germline V gene. The CDR3 has 14 residues. The DNA for the CDR3 is TGTGCCAGCACCCAGGGGAACGCTAACTATGGCTACACCTTC. This sequence encodes CASTQGNANYGYTF.

J is TRBJ2-1 and V is TRBV20-1; D perhaps matches TRBD2 (7 bases). CDR1 and CDR2 (germline): DFQATT, SNEGSKA (reference sequence). V was trimmed by 6 bases and J by 8 bases, leaving 17 bases between them. This CDR3 region has 13 residues. CDR3 in amino acids: CSASGLGGYEQFF. The CDR3 DNA is TGCAGTGCAAGCGGACTAGGGGGGTATGAGCAGTTCTTC.

This chain uses TRBV24-1 with TRBJ2-2; D is uncertain. The germline V gene has CDR1 KGHDR and CDR2 SFDVKD. The CDR3 runs 14 residues. Trimming stripped 3 bases from V and 7 bases from J, with 11 bases between. CDR3 amino acids: CATSDPSRIGELFF. The CDR3, as DNA: TGTGCCACCAGTGATCCTAGTCGGATCGGGGAGCTGTTTTTT.

The chain carries TRBV11-2 and TRBJ2-7; D gene uncertain. V was pared by 0 bases and J by 7 bases, with 10 bases between. This CDR3 is 13 amino acids long. Germline values: CDR1 SGHAT, CDR2 FQNNGV. The CDR3 is CASSLDLGREQYF. The CDR3 DNA reads TGTGCCAGCAGCTTAGATCTGGGAAGGGAGCAGTACTTC.

DNA for the CDR3: TGTGCCAGCTACATACGAGGGGGTGAAGCTTTCTTT. This codes for CASYIRGGEAFF. The V gene is TRBV27, the J gene TRBJ1-1, with D perhaps TRBD1 (6 bases). The CDR3 runs to 12 residues. V was pared by 8 bases and J by 7 bases, with 14 bases between. Germline assignment: CDR1 MNHEY and CDR2 SMNVEV (reference sequence).

This clonotype was observed a few times. The chain links TRBV7-9 to TRBJ1-1; D is undetermined. Germline CDR1 SEHNR, CDR2 FQNEAQ (reference sequence). CDR3 size: 15 residues. V was clipped by 3 bases and J by 1 base, with 12 bases between them. The CDR3 is CASSLGRSQNTEAFF. The DNA of the CDR3 is TGTGCCAGCAGCTTGGGCAGATCCCAGAACACTGAAGCTTTCTTT.

Only a few counts were recorded for this clonotype. The chain carries TRBV20-1 and TRBJ1-6, with 7 bases aligning to TRBD1. Germline CDR1 and CDR2: DFQATT and SNEGSKA (reference sequence). This CDR3 region has 17 residues. Losses at the gene ends were 6 bases for V and 0 bases for J; bases not matched to a gene: 11. The CDR3 DNA sequence: TGCAGTGCGCCAAGACAGGGAACAGCCTCCTATAATTCACCCCTCCACTTT. It is translated as CSAPRQGTASYNSPLHF.

V usage is TRBV6-1 and J usage is TRBJ1-5, with D unclear. The CDR3 sequence is 15 residues long. CDR1 and CDR2 from the germline V gene are MNHNS and SASEGT. The V end lost 7 bases, the J end lost 0 bases, and 13 bases lay between the germline ends. CDR3 bases: TGTGCCAGCACCGTTTCTATCGGTAGCAATCAGCCCCAGCATTTT. This codes for CASTVSIGSNQPQHF.

This clonotype was counted a few times. This rearrangement joins TRBV2 to TRBJ1-5, with 8 nucleotides matching TRBD1. Germline V gene lookup returns CDR1 SNHLY and CDR2 FYNNEI. J lost 6 bases, V lost 8 bases, and 6 bases had no gene match. The CDR3 length is 13 residues. The CDR3 DNA sequence: TGTGCCAGCGGACAGGGAAGATCTCAGCCCCAGCATTTT. Its translation is CASGQGRSQPQHF.

The V call is TRBV12-3 or TRBV12-4, the J call TRBJ1-5; 8 nucleotides align to TRBD1. This CDR3 is 13 amino acids long. V lost 8 bases to trimming and J lost 3 bases; unmatched junction nucleotides: 3. This CDR3 is CASAGGSNQPQHF. CDR3 sequence (DNA): TGTGCCAGCGCAGGGGGCTCCAATCAGCCCCAGCATTTT.

This clonotype was detected a few times. The gene calls are TRBV2 and TRBJ1-1; a possible D gene is TRBD1 (6 bases). Germline-derived CDR1 and CDR2 are SNHLY and FYNNEI. The CDR3 contains 11 residues. V was clipped by 8 bases and J by 8 bases, with 12 bases between them. This CDR3 is CASLDSREAFF. The CDR3, as DNA: TGTGCCAGCTTGGACAGCAGAGAAGCTTTCTTT.

This clonotype has a single count. The chain recombines TRBV20-1 with TRBJ1-1; the D is unclear. The CDR3 covers 15 residues. V lost 0 bases to trimming and J lost 4 bases, with 15 bases between them. Germline values: CDR1 DFQATT, CDR2 SNEGSKA (reference sequence). CDR3 sequence: CSARDRRSSSTEAFF. CDR3 in DNA: TGCAGTGCTAGAGATCGGCGGAGCAGCAGCACTGAAGCTTTCTTT.

This clonotype was detected a few times. V and J are TRBV20-1 and TRBJ2-7, with 7 bases fitting TRBD2. V gave up 0 bases and J gave up 4 bases; unmatched junction bases: 6. Per germline, CDR1 DFQATT and CDR2 SNEGSKA (reference sequence). The CDR3 consists of 14 residues. The CDR3 bases are TGCAGTGCTAGAGATCAGCGGGGCATTTACGAGCAGTACTTC. The encoded protein is CSARDQRGIYEQYF.